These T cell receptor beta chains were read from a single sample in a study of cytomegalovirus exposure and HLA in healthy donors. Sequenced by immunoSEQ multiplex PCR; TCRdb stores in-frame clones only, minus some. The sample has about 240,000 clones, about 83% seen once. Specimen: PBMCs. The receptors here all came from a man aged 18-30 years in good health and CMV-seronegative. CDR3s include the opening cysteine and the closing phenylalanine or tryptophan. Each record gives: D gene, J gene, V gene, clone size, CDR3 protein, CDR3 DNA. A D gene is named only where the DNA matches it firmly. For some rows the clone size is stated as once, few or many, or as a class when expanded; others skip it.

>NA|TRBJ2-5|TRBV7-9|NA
CASSPGVTQYF
TGTGCCAGCAGTCCGGGTGTGACCCAGTACTTC
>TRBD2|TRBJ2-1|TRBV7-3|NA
CASSSGTSGNEQFF
TGTGCCAGCAGCTCCGGGACTAGCGGCAATGAGCAGTTCTTC
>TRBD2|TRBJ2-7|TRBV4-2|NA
CASSQGSGGPNGDEQYF
TGTGCCAGCAGCCAAGGTAGCGGGGGGCCAAACGGTGACGAGCAGTACTTC
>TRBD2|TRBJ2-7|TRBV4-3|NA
CASSPLPKKVTSGISYEQYF
TGCGCCAGCAGCCCTCTCCCGAAAAAAGTTACTAGCGGGATTTCCTACGAGCAGTACTTC
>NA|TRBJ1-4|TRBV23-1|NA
CASSGEQGLFEKLFF
TGCGCCAGCAGTGGGGAACAGGGATTGTTCGAAAAACTGTTTTTT
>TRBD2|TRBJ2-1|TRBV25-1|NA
CASSDPVTRGGYNEQFF
TGTGCCAGCAGTGATCCCGTCACCCGGGGGGGATACAATGAGCAGTTCTTC
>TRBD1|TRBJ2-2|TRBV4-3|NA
CASSQEVTGGATGELFF
TGCGCCAGCAGCCAGGAGGTCACAGGGGGCGCGACCGGGGAGCTGTTTTTT
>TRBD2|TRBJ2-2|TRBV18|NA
CASSPRGGGGPNTGELFF
TGTGCCAGCTCACCACGCGGTGGGGGAGGGCCGAACACCGGGGAGCTGTTTTTT
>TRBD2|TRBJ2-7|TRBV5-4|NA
CASSGRLAGNYEQYF
TGTGCCAGCAGCGGAAGACTAGCGGGAAACTACGAGCAGTACTTC
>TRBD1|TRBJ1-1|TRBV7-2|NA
CASSRDRDTEAFF
TGTGCCAGCAGCAGAGACAGGGACACTGAAGCTTTCTTT
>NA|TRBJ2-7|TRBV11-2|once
CASSLNRDNSYEQYF
TGTGCCAGCAGCCTCAACCGGGACAACTCCTACGAGCAGTACTTC
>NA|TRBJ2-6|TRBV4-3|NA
CASSLLVQGSGANVLTF
TGCGCCAGCAGCCTCCTTGTCCAGGGGTCTGGGGCCAACGTCCTGACTTTC
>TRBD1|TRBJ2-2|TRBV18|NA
CASSPNTGGAGTGELFF
TGTGCCAGCTCACCAAATACAGGGGGCGCGGGCACCGGGGAGCTGTTTTTT
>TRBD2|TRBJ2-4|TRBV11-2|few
CASSPSGRVNIQYF
TGTGCCAGCAGCCCCAGCGGGAGGGTAAACATTCAGTACTTC
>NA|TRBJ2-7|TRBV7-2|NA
CASSLVGEGLTYEQYF
TGTGCCAGCAGCTTAGTAGGCGAGGGCCTTACCTACGAGCAGTACTTC
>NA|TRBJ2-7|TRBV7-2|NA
CASSVTGEPSYEQYF
TGTGCCAGCAGCGTCACGGGGGAACCATCATACGAGCAGTACTTC
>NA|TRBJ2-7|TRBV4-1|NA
CASSQERGFSSYEQYF
TGCGCCAGCAGCCAAGAGCGAGGGTTCAGCTCCTACGAGCAGTACTTC
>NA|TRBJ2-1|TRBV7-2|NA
CASSLPRTSFDEQFF
TGTGCCAGCAGCTTACCACGTACTAGTTTTGATGAGCAGTTCTTC
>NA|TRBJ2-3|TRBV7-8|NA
CASSLGYRTRGVTDTQYF
TGTGCCAGCAGCCTCGGGTATAGAACGCGGGGAGTCACAGATACGCAGTATTTT
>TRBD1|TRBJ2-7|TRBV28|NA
CASSSPTGTGGEQYF
TGTGCCAGCAGTTCCCCGACCGGGACAGGGGGCGAGCAGTACTTC
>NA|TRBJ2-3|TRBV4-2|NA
CASSRQGGTDTQYF
TGTGCCAGCAGCCGGCAGGGGGGAACAGATACGCAGTATTTT
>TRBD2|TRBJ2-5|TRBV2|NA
CASSPDIAGGRGAQYF
TGTGCCAGCTCCCCAGACATAGCGGGGGGGCGTGGGGCCCAGTACTTC
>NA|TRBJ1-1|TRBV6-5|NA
CASSSWEGVQEEAFF
TGTGCCAGCAGTTCCTGGGAGGGGGTACAGGAAGAAGCTTTCTTT
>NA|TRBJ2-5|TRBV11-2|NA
CASSPDWKETQYF
TGTGCCAGCAGCCCGGACTGGAAGGAGACCCAGTACTTC
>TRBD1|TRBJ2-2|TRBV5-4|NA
CASSSMTGRNTGELFF
TGTGCCAGCAGCTCCATGACAGGGCGAAACACCGGGGAGCTGTTTTTT
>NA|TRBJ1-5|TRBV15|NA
CATSRDKGQPQHF
TGTGCCACCAGCAGAGATAAGGGGCAGCCCCAGCATTTT
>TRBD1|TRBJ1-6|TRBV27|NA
CASSLYGDSVNSPLHF
TGTGCCAGCAGTTTATATGGGGACAGTGTCAATTCACCCCTCCACTTT
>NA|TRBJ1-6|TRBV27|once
CASNGSFNSPLHF
TGTGCCAGCAACGGGTCCTTTAATTCACCCCTCCACTTT
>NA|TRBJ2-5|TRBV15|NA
CATSWGVVETQYF
TGTGCCACATCATGGGGGGTTGTCGAGACCCAGTACTTC
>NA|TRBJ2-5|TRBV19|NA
CASRNSGEETQYF
TGTGCCAGTAGAAACTCGGGGGAAGAGACCCAGTACTTC
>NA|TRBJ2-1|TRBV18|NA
CASSSPALVVYEQFF
TGTGCCAGCTCATCACCCGCGCTAGTCGTCTATGAGCAGTTCTTC
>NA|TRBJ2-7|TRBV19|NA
CASDARALNEQYF
TGTGCCTCAGACGCGAGGGCGCTGAACGAGCAGTACTTC
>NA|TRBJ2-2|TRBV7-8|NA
CASQLRVNTGELFF
TGTGCCAGCCAGCTACGGGTAAACACCGGGGAGCTGTTTTTT
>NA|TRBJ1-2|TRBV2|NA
CASDRNYGYTF
TGTGCCAGCGACAGGAACTATGGCTACACCTTC
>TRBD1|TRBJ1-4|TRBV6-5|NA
CASSPAGTGREKLFF
TGTGCCAGCAGCCCAGCCGGGACAGGGCGGGAAAAACTGTTTTTT
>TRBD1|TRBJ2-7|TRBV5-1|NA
CASSTTGTELYEQYF
TGCGCCAGCAGCACAACAGGGACAGAACTCTACGAGCAGTACTTC
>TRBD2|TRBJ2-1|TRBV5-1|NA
CASSYYPGLGDEQFF
TGCGCCAGCAGCTACTACCCGGGACTAGGGGATGAGCAGTTCTTC
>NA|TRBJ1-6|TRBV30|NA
CAWSRGVNNSPLHF
TGTGCCTGGAGTAGGGGTGTTAATAATTCACCCCTCCACTTT
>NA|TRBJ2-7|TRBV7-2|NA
CASSLAFAATPYEQYF
TGTGCCAGCAGCTTAGCGTTTGCGGCGACCCCCTACGAGCAGTACTTC
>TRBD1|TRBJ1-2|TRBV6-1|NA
CASSDIGTGVSNYGYTF
TGTGCCAGCAGTGACATAGGGACAGGTGTTTCTAACTATGGCTACACCTTC
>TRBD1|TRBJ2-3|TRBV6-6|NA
CASSSPGTGADTQYF
TGTGCCAGCAGTTCCCCCGGGACAGGTGCAGATACGCAGTATTTT
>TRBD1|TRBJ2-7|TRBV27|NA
CASGQGAYEQYF
TGTGCCAGCGGACAGGGGGCCTACGAGCAGTACTTC
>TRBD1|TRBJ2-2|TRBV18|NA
CASSLDRVATGELFF
TGTGCCAGCTCCCTCGACAGGGTGGCTACCGGGGAGCTGTTTTTT
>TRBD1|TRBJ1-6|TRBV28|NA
CATPAGTGRYSPLHF
TGTGCCACCCCGGCAGGGACAGGGCGATATTCACCCCTCCACTTT
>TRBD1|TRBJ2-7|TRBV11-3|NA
CASSLPPQGDEQYF
TGTGCCAGCAGCTTACCTCCCCAGGGGGACGAGCAGTACTTC
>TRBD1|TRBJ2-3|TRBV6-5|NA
CASSYVSGGADTQYF
TGTGCCAGCAGTTACGTTTCAGGGGGCGCAGATACGCAGTATTTT
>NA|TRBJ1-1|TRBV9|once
CASSEIPSTVMNTEAFF
TGTGCCAGCAGCGAGATCCCCTCGACAGTCATGAACACTGAAGCTTTCTTT
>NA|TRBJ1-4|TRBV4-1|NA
CASSTGIKEKLFF
TGCGCCAGCAGTACAGGTATCAAAGAAAAACTGTTTTTT
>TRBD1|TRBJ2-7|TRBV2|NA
CASSPEGQISYEQYF
TGTGCCAGCAGTCCCGAGGGACAGATTTCCTACGAGCAGTACTTC
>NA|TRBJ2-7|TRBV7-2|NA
CASSLVARGNEQYF
TGTGCCAGCAGCTTAGTGGCCAGGGGCAACGAGCAGTACTTC
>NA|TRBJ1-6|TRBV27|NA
CASSIDSGVGTPLHF
TGTGCCAGCAGTATCGATTCAGGGGTGGGGACACCCCTCCACTTT
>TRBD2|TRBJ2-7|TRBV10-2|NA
CASPLSGGRRGEQYF
TGCGCCAGCCCCCTTTCGGGGGGGCGCAGGGGCGAGCAGTACTTC
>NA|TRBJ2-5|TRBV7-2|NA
CASSYRTQETQYF
TGTGCCAGCAGCTATAGGACTCAAGAGACCCAGTACTTC
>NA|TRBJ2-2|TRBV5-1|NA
CASSLDPGMGTGELFF
TGCGCCAGCAGCTTGGACCCGGGAATGGGGACCGGGGAGCTGTTTTTT
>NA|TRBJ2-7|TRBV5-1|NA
CASSRSGVGYEQYF
TGCGCCAGCAGTAGGTCAGGGGTAGGTTACGAGCAGTACTTC
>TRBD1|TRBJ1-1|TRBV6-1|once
CASSATGGNTEAFF
TGTGCCAGCAGTGCGACAGGGGGTAACACTGAAGCTTTCTTT
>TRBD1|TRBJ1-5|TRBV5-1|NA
CASSVGTGNQPQHF
TGCGCCAGCAGCGTCGGGACAGGCAATCAGCCCCAGCATTTT
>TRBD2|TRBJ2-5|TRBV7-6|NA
CASSPVLLGLAGLHQETQYF
TGTGCCAGCAGTCCCGTTCTCCTCGGGCTAGCGGGGCTCCACCAAGAGACCCAGTACTTC
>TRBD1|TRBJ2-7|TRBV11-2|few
CASSPIGQDQSYEQYF
TGTGCCAGCAGCCCAATCGGACAGGACCAATCCTACGAGCAGTACTTC
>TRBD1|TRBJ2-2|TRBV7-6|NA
CASSPLPGQGTGELFF
TGTGCCAGCAGCCCACTTCCGGGACAGGGTACCGGGGAGCTGTTTTTT